The rows below give T cell receptor delta chains drawn from one sample of a study of Vδ1+ human thymocytes. TCRdb used CATT to re-call clones from the multiplex PCR reads. Of about 73,000 delta-chain clones listed, around 35% were seen once; the top ten hold roughly 0.26%. The sequencing sample was made of Vdelta1+ gamma-delta thymocytes from the thymus. Receptors were obtained from a boy under three years old who had congenital heart surgery. The CDR3 runs from the conserved cysteine through the conserved F or W. A D gene is named only where the DNA matches it firmly. Rows give clone size only sometimes, using once, few, many, or a class for an expanded clone.

TRDD3	TRDV1	few	TRDJ1	TGTGCTCTTGGGGGAAGCGCCTTCCTTCTATCTTTACTGGGGGATACCTACACCGATAAACTCATCTTT	CALGGSAFLLSLLGDTYTDKLIF
TRDD3	TRDV1	NA	TRDJ1	TGTGCTCTTGGGGACCCGTACCCTATGCCGGGGGATACTCCATGCACCGATAAACTCATCTTT	CALGDPYPMPGDTPCTDKLIF
TRDD3	TRDV1	few	TRDJ1	TGTGCTCTTGGGCCTAAACGTCGGGGGATAGGGGCCGATAAACTCATCTTT	CALGPKRRGIGADKLIF
TRDD3	TRDV1	NA	TRDJ1	TGTGCTCTTGGGGAGGCCTTCTTATACTGGGGGACCACCGATAAACTCATCTTT	CALGEAFLYWGTTDKLIF
TRDD3	TRDV1	NA	TRDJ1	TGTGCTCTTGGGGGGCTGGGCCTTCCCATCCCTCCGGGCTGGGGGATACTGAACACCGATAAACTCATCTTT	CALGGLGLPIPPGWGILNTDKLIF
TRDD3	TRDV1	few	TRDJ1	TGTGCTCTTGGGGAATTCTTGTCTCGCCATCCACCTGGGGGATACGGGTACACCGATAAACTCATCTTT	CALGEFLSRHPPGGYGYTDKLIF
TRDD3	TRDV2	many	TRDJ1	TGTGCCTGTGACACCGGGCTGGGGGATACGCGGGCCGATAAACTCATCTTT	CACDTGLGDTRADKLIF
NA	TRDV1	NA	TRDJ1	TGTGCTCTTGGGGAATCCCCGCCTCCGTTTCACCGTGGGGGGTACGCGGGGGCCGATAAACTCATCTTT	CALGESPPPFHRGGYAGADKLIF
TRDD3	TRDV1	few	TRDJ1	TGTGCTCTTGGGGAACCTGCCCAACGCGGGTTGGGGGATACGCGGATAACCGATAAACTCATCTTT	CALGEPAQRGLGDTRITDKLIF
TRDD3	TRDV1	NA	TRDJ1	TGTGCTCTTGGGGCCGTTCCTACACCTTGTACTGGGGGATACGCCTCCGATAAACTCATCTTT	CALGAVPTPCTGGYASDKLIF
NA	TRDV1	NA	TRDJ1	TGTGCTCTTGGGGAACTCTTACCCCGGGGGACGATGTACACCGATAAACTCATCTTT	CALGELLPRGTMYTDKLIF
TRDD3	TRDV1	NA	TRDJ1	TGTGCTCTTGGGGAACCCTTACTGGGGGATATTTTTACCGATAAACTCATCTTT	CALGEPLLGDIFTDKLIF
TRDD3	TRDV1	once	TRDJ1	TGTGCTCTTGGGGAACCCTCCACTACAACAATAAGCCGTAGGGGATATTTCCCCAAAAGAGATAAACTCATCTTT	CALGEPSTTTISRRGYFPKRDKLIF